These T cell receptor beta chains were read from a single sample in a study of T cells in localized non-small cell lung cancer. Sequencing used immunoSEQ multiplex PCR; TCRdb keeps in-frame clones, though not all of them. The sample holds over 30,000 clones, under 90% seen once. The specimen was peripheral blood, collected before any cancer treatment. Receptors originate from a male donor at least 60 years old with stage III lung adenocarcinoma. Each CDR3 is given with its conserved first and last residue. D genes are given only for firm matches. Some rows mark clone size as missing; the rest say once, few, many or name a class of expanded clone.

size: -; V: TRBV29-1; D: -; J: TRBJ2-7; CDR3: CSVGSPGAYEQYF; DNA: TGCAGCGTAGGCAGTCCCGGGGCCTACGAGCAGTACTTC
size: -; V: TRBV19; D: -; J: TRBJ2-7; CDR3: CASTNGHGGGYEQYF; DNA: TGTGCCAGTACTAATGGCCACGGGGGTGGCTACGAGCAGTACTTC
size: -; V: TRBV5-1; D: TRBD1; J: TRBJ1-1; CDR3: CASSRDTGGTEAFF; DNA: TGCGCCAGCAGCCGGGACACAGGGGGCACTGAAGCTTTCTTT
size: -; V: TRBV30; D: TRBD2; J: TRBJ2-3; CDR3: CAWSGTSGSLHTQYF; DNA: TGTGCCTGGAGTGGGACTAGCGGGAGTTTACATACGCAGTATTTT
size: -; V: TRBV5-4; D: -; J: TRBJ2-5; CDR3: CASSLAVGFQETQYF; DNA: TGTGCCAGCAGCTTGGCCGTGGGATTTCAAGAGACCCAGTACTTC
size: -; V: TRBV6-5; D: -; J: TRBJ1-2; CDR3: CASSYAAAAGYTF; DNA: TGTGCCAGCAGTTACGCGGCAGCGGCGGGCTACACCTTC
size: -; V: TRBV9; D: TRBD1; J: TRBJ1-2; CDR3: CASSVGPGGQGYTF; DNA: TGTGCCAGCAGCGTAGGACCAGGGGGCCAGGGCTACACCTTC
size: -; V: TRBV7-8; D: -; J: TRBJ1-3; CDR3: CASSPGSASSGNTIYF; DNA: TGTGCCAGCAGCCCCGGGTCAGCAAGCTCTGGAAACACCATATATTTT
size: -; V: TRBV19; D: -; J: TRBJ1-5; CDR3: CASSVNMDTSAPQHF; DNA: TGTGCCAGTAGTGTTAACATGGACACCTCGGCACCCCAGCATTTT
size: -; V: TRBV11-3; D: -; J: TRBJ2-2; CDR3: CASSLDGQSGELFF; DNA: TGTGCCAGCAGCTTGGATGGACAATCCGGGGAGCTGTTTTTT
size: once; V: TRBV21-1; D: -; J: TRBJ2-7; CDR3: CASNTKREEQYF; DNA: TGTGCCAGCAACACTAAGCGGGAGGAGCAGTACTTC
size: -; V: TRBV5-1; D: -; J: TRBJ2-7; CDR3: CASSPSFYEQYF; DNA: TGCGCCAGCAGCCCCTCCTTTTACGAGCAGTACTTC
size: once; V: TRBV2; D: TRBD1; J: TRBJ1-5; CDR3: CASNPQGERQPQHF; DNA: TGTGCCAGCAATCCACAGGGGGAACGGCAGCCCCAGCATTTT
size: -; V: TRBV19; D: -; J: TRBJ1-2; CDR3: CASTQPRANYGYTF; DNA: TGTGCCAGTACCCAACCCCGAGCTAACTATGGCTACACCTTC
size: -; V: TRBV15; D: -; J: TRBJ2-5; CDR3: CATTQNGVPETQYF; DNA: TGTGCCACCACCCAGAATGGGGTTCCAGAGACCCAGTACTTC
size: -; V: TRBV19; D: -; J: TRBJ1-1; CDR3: CASSIVTVERATFF; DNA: TGTGCCAGTAGTATAGTGACGGTTGAACGCGCGACTTTCTTT
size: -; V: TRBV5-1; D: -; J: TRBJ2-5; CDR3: CASSFHETQYF; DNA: TGCGCCAGCAGCTTTCATGAGACCCAGTACTTC
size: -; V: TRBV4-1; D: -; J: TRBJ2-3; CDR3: CASSLPRLGGSADTQYF; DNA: TGCGCCAGCAGCCTTCCTCGGTTAGGGGGGAGCGCAGATACGCAGTATTTT
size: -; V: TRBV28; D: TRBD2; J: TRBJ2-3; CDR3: CASSLLRGGATDTQYF; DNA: TGTGCCAGCAGTTTATTACGGGGGGGGGCCACAGATACGCAGTATTTT
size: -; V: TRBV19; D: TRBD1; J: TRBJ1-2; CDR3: CASTEWGQGGMYGYTF; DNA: TGTGCCAGTACCGAGTGGGGACAGGGGGGAATGTATGGCTACACCTTC
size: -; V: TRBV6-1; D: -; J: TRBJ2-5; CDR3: CASSEAGPSRTQYF; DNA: TGTGCCAGCAGTGAAGCCGGACCCTCAAGGACCCAGTACTTC
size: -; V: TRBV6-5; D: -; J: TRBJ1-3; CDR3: CASRDSGYSGNTIYF; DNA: TGTGCCAGCAGGGATTCAGGGTACTCTGGAAACACCATATATTTT
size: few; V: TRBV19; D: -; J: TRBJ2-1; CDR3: CASSTDMTRGRYEQFF; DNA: TGTGCCAGTAGTACCGATATGACTAGGGGCCGTTATGAGCAGTTCTTC
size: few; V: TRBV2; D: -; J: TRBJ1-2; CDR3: CAREEEAWEYGYTF; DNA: TGTGCCAGGGAGGAAGAGGCCTGGGAATATGGCTACACCTTC
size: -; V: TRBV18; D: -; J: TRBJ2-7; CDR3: CASSPVEGGEQYF; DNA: TGTGCCAGCTCACCGGTCGAGGGGGGCGAGCAGTACTTC
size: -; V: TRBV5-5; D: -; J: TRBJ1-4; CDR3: CASSLTPGNEKLFF; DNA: TGTGCCAGCAGCTTAACCCCGGGAAATGAAAAACTGTTTTTT
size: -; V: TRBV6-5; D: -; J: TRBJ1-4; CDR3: CASRLAGTNEKLFF; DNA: TGTGCCAGCAGACTGGCCGGGACAAATGAAAAACTGTTTTTT
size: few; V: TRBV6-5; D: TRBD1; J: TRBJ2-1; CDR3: CASRGQASVVGEQFF; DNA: TGTGCCAGCAGGGGACAGGCATCCGTCGTTGGTGAGCAGTTCTTC
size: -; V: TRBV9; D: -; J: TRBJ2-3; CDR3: CASSARTGDTQYF; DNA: TGTGCCAGCAGCGCCCGGACTGGAGATACGCAGTATTTT
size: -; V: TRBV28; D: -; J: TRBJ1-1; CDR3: CASSLYTEAFF; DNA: TGTGCCAGCAGCTTATACACTGAAGCTTTCTTT
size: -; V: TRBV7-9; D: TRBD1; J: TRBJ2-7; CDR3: CASSSLGSPDRKGEQYF; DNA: TGTGCCAGCAGCTCCTTGGGGAGCCCGGACAGGAAGGGCGAGCAGTACTTC
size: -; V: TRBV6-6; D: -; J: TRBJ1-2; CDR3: CASSSQDTLYGYTF; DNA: TGTGCCAGCAGTTCCCAGGACACGCTCTATGGCTACACCTTC
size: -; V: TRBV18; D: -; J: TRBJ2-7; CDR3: CASSLDYEQYF; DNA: TGTGCCAGCTCACTGGACTACGAGCAGTACTTC
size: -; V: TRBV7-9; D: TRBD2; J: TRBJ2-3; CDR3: CASSLRSGKGTDTQYF; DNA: TGTGCCAGCAGCTTACGTAGCGGGAAAGGCACAGATACGCAGTATTTT
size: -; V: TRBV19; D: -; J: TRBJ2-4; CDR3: CASTRGETTNIQYF; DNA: TGTGCCAGCACAAGAGGGGAGACAACCAACATTCAGTACTTC
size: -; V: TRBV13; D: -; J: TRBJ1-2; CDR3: CASSLAMEGLDGYTF; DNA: TGTGCCAGCAGCTTAGCGATGGAAGGATTGGATGGCTACACCTTC
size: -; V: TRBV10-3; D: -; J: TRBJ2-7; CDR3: CAIGLGYEQYF; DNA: TGTGCCATCGGTTTGGGATACGAGCAGTACTTC
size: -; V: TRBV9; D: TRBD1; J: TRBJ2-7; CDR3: CASSVGQGGEQYF; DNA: TGTGCCAGCAGCGTAGGACAGGGGGGCGAGCAGTACTTC
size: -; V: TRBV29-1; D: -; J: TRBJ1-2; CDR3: CSVEPGASYGYTF; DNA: TGCAGCGTTGAACCGGGGGCAAGCTATGGCTACACCTTC
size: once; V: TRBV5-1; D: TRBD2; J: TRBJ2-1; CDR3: CASSPGTSGFSNEQFF; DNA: TGCGCCAGCAGCCCCGGCACTAGCGGATTCTCCAATGAGCAGTTCTTC
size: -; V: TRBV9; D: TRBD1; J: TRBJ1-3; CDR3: CASSPRDRQSSGNTIYF; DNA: TGTGCCAGCAGCCCCCGGGACAGGCAGAGCTCTGGAAACACCATATATTTT
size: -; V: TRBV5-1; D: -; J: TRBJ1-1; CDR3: CASRYTGTDTEAFF; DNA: TGCGCCAGCAGATATACCGGGACGGACACTGAAGCTTTCTTT
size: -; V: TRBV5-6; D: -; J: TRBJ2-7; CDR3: CASSNAGISGQYF; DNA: TGTGCCAGCAGCAACGCCGGAATCAGCGGGCAGTACTTC
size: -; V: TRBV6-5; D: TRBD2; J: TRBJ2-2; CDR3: CASLGLADTGELFF; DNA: TGTGCCAGCCTCGGCCTAGCGGACACCGGGGAGCTGTTTTTT
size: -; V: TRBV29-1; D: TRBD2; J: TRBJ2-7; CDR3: CSAASGSYEQYF; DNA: TGCAGCGCTGCTAGCGGCTCCTACGAGCAGTACTTC
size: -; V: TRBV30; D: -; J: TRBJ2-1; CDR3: CAWNRLVNEQFF; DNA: TGTGCCTGGAATCGGCTAGTCAATGAGCAGTTCTTC
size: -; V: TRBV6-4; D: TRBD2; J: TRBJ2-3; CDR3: CASRVLAVFTDTQYF; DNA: TGTGCCAGCAGGGTACTAGCGGTTTTTACAGATACGCAGTATTTT
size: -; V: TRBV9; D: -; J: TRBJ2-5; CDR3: CASSGRTAHQETQYF; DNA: TGTGCCAGCAGCGGACGGACGGCTCACCAAGAGACCCAGTACTTC
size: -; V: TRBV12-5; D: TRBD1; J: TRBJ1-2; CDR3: CASGLHRGGYTF; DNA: TGTGCTAGTGGTTTACACAGGGGAGGCTACACCTTC
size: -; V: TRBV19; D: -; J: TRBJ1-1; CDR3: CASRRGAEAFF; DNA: TGTGCCAGTAGACGGGGGGCTGAAGCTTTCTTT
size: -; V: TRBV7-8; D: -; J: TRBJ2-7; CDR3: CASSLGLDYEQYF; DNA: TGTGCCAGCAGCTTAGGACTAGACTACGAGCAGTACTTC